The entry below describes one T cell receptor (beta chain). As yet, its antigen is unknown. This specimen belongs to a study of identical twins. Findings and caveats of the study: For out-of-frame beta sequences, excess twin sharing was weaker. There was more out-of-frame TCR alpha sharing in monozygotic twins than models estimated. Insertions ran lower in abundant cord blood beta clonotypes, though not in memory repertoires. Because invariant MAIT and iNKT cells could be present, zero-insertion analyses could be partly confounded.

A single record per CDR3 protein comes from TCRdb applying MiXCR to the 5' RACE reads. The sample lists 570,000 or so distinct CDR3 sequences; approximately 9.6% were seen once. Losses at the gene ends were 7 bases for V and 5 bases for J; bases not matched to a gene: 8. This CDR3 has 14 residues. These data are also associated with another study on yellow fever vaccine responses in identical twins.

This chain joins TRBV12-3 or TRBV12-4 and TRBJ2-7; 10 positions agree with TRBD1. The specimen was PBMCs. This sequence was found in a young woman in good health. The CDR3 DNA reads TGTGCCAGCACTCCGGGACAGGGGCTCCACGAGCAGTACTTC. It translates to CASTPGQGLHEQYF.